These 17 T cell receptor beta chains came from one sample sequenced in a study of OX40 agonist ivuxolimab in advanced cancers. Data came from immunoSEQ multiplex PCR; TCRdb stores just in-frame clones and leaves some out. The data contain approximately 86,000 clones, around 83% of them seen just once; the ten biggest clones take up 6.5%. The specimen comprised CD4+ or CD8+ T cells sorted from blood, sampled in a trial of the OX40 agonist ivuxolimab. The receptors derive from an adult with an advanced solid tumor such as melanoma, head and neck, liver or kidney cancer.

The chain has TRBV14 and TRBJ2-7; D gene uncertain. The CDR3 is 14 amino acids. From germline, CDR1 is SGHDN and CDR2 FVKESK. Between the trimmed V and J ends, which lost 4 bases and 2 bases, there was a span of 12 bases. CDR3 loop: CASSPRTLTYEQYF. CDR3 bases: TGTGCCAGCAGCCCCCGGACCCTTACCTACGAGCAGTACTTC.

The chain couples TRBV11-2 to TRBJ2-7, with D perhaps matching TRBD2 (5 bases). V was trimmed by 7 bases and J by 0 bases, leaving 10 bases between them. The germline gives CDR1 SGHAT, CDR2 FQNNGV. This CDR3 is built from 13 residues. The DNA of the CDR3 is TGTGCCAGCACGGGGTCCAGCTCCTACGAGCAGTACTTC. This encodes CASTGSSSYEQYF.

The chain couples TRBV6-1 to TRBJ1-2, with D perhaps TRBD1 (6 bases). The CDR3 totals 14 residues. The V end lost 3 bases, the J end lost 7 bases, and 15 bases lay between the germline ends. Germline lookup yields CDR1 MNHNS and CDR2 SASEGT. CDR3 DNA sequence: TGTGCCAGCAGTGAGGTCCCACAGGGAGGTGGCTACACCTTC. Its protein is CASSEVPQGGGYTF.

Comment on this clone: One end of the junction is discordant with germline, which a read error may explain. The chain carries TRBV7-7 and TRBJ2-3; D unresolved. Looked up from germline, CDR1 is SSHAT and CDR2 is FNYEAQ (reference sequence). The CDR3 is 15 residues long. The CDR3 DNA reads TGTGCTAGCAGCTTAGGGCGAGCAACCGCGGATACGCAGTATTTT. Its protein product is CASSLGRATADTQYF.

The rearrangement uses TRBV27 and TRBJ1-5, with a weak D call TRBD1 (5 bases). This CDR3 spans 13 amino acids. V was cut by 3 bases and J by 3 bases, with 6 bases left in between. Germline assignment: CDR1 MNHEY and CDR2 SMNVEV (reference sequence). CDR3 bases: TGTGCCAGCAGTTTGGGACCCAATCAGCCCCAGCATTTT. Its translation: CASSLGPNQPQHF.

The chain joins TRBV5-1 to TRBJ1-2, with D possibly TRBD1 on 6 matching bases. The length of the CDR3 is 14 residues. Per germline, CDR1 SGHRS and CDR2 YFSETQ. Trimming shortened V by 0 bases and J by 2 bases, and 8 bases separated the two germline ends. CDR3 protein: CASSLGQANYGYTF. In DNA form, the CDR3 reads TGCGCCAGCAGCTTGGGACAGGCAAACTATGGCTACACCTTC.

The chain's CDR3 is CASSPSPGTFYEQYF. The CDR3, as DNA: TGTGCCAGCAGCCCCAGTCCCGGGACATTCTACGAGCAGTACTTC. The chain combines TRBV5-5 with TRBJ2-7; D is possibly TRBD1 (6 bases). This CDR3 spans 15 amino acids. V dropped 4 bases and J dropped 3 bases, with 17 bases sitting between them. Germline CDR1 reads SGHKS; CDR2 reads YYEKEE (reference sequence).

The chain uses TRBV7-2 and TRBJ1-2, with a tentative D call TRBD1 (6 bases). The ends were cut back, 5 bases at V and 5 bases at J, with 9 bases in the middle. The germline gives CDR1 SGHTA, CDR2 FQGNSA. The CDR3 runs to 12 residues. CDR3 bases: TGTGCCAGCAGCCGGACAGTTTATGGCTACACCTTC. Amino acid sequence: CASSRTVYGYTF.

The genes are TRBV5-1 and TRBJ2-1, with 7 bases matching TRBD1. Germline values: CDR1 SGHRS, CDR2 YFSETQ. The CDR3 is 14 residues long. V lost 7 bases, J lost 6 bases, and 10 bases stayed unmatched. CDR3 bases: TGCGCCAGCCGGATCTTACAGGGGACCAATGAGCAGTTCTTC. Protein: CASRILQGTNEQFF.

The chain has TRBV19 and TRBJ2-6; TRBD1 aligns across 7 bases. Germline CDR1 is LNHDA and CDR2 is SQIVND (reference sequence). The J segment lost 3 bases and the V segment lost 5 bases, leaving 7 bases of the junction unmatched. The CDR3 length is 16 residues. The CDR3 nucleotides read TGTGCCAGTAGTCCCCGACAGGGCGGTGGGGCCAACGTCCTGACTTTC. Protein: CASSPRQGGGANVLTF.

The chain employs TRBV5-1 and TRBJ1-4; D is ambiguous. The V end was cut by 7 bases, the J end by 5 bases, with 12 bases between. CDR1 and CDR2 (germline): SGHRS, YFSETQ. CDR3 size: 13 residues. In DNA, the CDR3 is TGCGCCAGCGGGCGGGTCTCAAATGAAAAACTGTTTTTT. It encodes CASGRVSNEKLFF.

The chain has TRBV4-2 and TRBJ1-2; possibly TRBD1 for D (5 bases). There are 13 residues in the CDR3. Trimming left V 5 bases short and J 4 bases short, with 11 bases between. Germline V CDR1 and CDR2: LGHNA, YNFKEQ. The CDR3, as DNA: TGTGCCAGCAGCTTAAGGGGTCTCTATGGCTACACCTTC. It is translated as CASSLRGLYGYTF.

This clone was detected only once. The rearrangement uses TRBV19 and TRBJ1-5; D not resolved. Germline V CDR1 and CDR2: LNHDA, SQIVND (reference sequence). V gave up 2 bases and J gave up 3 bases, with 8 bases separating them. This CDR3 has 14 amino acids. The DNA of the CDR3 is TGTGCCAGTAGTATAACTGGCTTCAATCAGCCCCAGCATTTT. Translation: CASSITGFNQPQHF.

This clone was picked up a small number of times. The V gene is TRBV6-1, the J gene TRBJ2-2; D gene uncertain. CDR1 is MNHNS and CDR2 is SASEGT in the germline V gene. Trimming took 7 bases from V and 5 from J, leaving 8 bases between them. This CDR3 region has 12 residues. CDR3 amino acids: CASNTETGELFF. In DNA, the CDR3 is TGTGCCAGCAATACAGAGACCGGGGAGCTGTTTTTT.

A few counts support this clone. The rearrangement links TRBV11-2 to TRBJ1-6; 7 nucleotides match TRBD1. The CDR3 spans 18 residues. V shed 3 bases, J shed 0 bases, and the junction held 8 bases outside the gene matches. Germline V gene lookup returns CDR1 SGHAT and CDR2 FQNNGV. The CDR3 sequence is CASSLRAGGSSYNSPLHF. As DNA, the CDR3 is TGTGCCAGCAGCTTGAGGGCAGGGGGAAGCTCCTATAATTCACCCCTCCACTTT.

This chain connects TRBV12-5 to TRBJ2-5; the match to TRBD1 covers 7 bases. The V and J ends lost 6 bases and 2 bases, in that order; junction bases with no gene match: 3. The CDR3 has 13 residues. Per the germline V gene, CDR1 is LGHNT and CDR2 is FRNRAP. For the CDR3, the DNA is TGTGCTAGTGGACGGGACAGTCAAGAGACCCAGTACTTC. The encoded protein is CASGRDSQETQYF.

V gene TRBV4-1 combines with J gene TRBJ2-7; D tentatively reads TRBD1 or TRBD2 (6 bases each). The germline V gene encodes CDR1 MGHRA and CDR2 YSYEKL. Trimming removed 0 bases at V and 6 bases at J, with 15 bases between. CDR3 length: 15 amino acids. Here the CDR3 reads CASSQEPGRGGEQYF. DNA of the CDR3: TGCGCCAGCAGCCAAGAACCAGGCAGGGGAGGCGAGCAGTACTTC.